This TCR beta chain was obtained from a study of Graves' ophthalmopathy and Graves' hyperthyroidism. V dropped 0 bases and J dropped 8 bases, with 10 bases sitting between them. The CDR3 is 13 residues long. CDR1 PRHDT and CDR2 FYEKMQ come from the germline V gene (reference sequence). Study-level points and caveats: Detected in blood as well were most expanded thyroid clonotypes with frequency above 0.001. At around 68% sensitivity and over 72% specificity, the model predicted progression of the ophthalmopathy.

This clonotype has ten or more counts. The antigen is not known. TCR beta CDR3 regions were amplified from RNA transcripts. RT-PCR with HTBI primers came first, then second-round multiplex PCR. From the multiplex PCR reads, TCRdb called clonotypes with MiXCR, one entry per CDR3 protein. The table has 450,000 or so distinct CDR3 sequences, around an eighth seen once. Ophthalmopathy-affected donors exhibited moderate-to-severe activity, CAS ≥3, NOSPECS ≥4, and duration under 3 months. The sample was blood. The source of this sequence is a woman aged 30 to 39 with Graves' ophthalmopathy. V and J are TRBV13 and TRBJ1-2, with D uncertain. The CDR3 protein is CASSLGPSGGYTF. The CDR3 bases are TGTGCCAGCAGCTTAGGGCCTTCGGGAGGCTACACCTTC.